This T cell receptor (beta chain) was observed in a study of vaccination effects on CD4 cells after COVID-19. Before sequencing took place, the ViraFEST assay used viral peptide pools to expand antigen-specific CD4+ T cells. The culture ran for around nine days, and then CD4+ T cells were isolated. Vaccine recipients had no previous SARS-CoV-2 infection; their nucleocapsid antibodies were negative. Trimming pared 4 bases from V and 8 bases from J, leaving 17 bases between. Germline V CDR1 and CDR2: MNHEY, SVGAGI. This CDR3 has 15 amino acids. Method: immunoSEQ multiplex PCR; TCRdb's copy keeps in-frame clones and lacks some. The table shows tens of thousands of clones, with about 74% occurring only once. A word on this clone: No antigen is known for it.

The chain uses TRBV6-5 and TRBJ1-4; possible D gene TRBD1, 6 bases. Material: CD4+ T cells from PBMCs cultured with HCoV-229E spike peptides, obtained before COVID-19 vaccination. The receptor's source is a human donor who received a COVID-19 vaccine. CDR3 DNA sequence: TGTGCCAGCAGTTTCCTACAGGGTGCCGGCGAAAAACTGTTTTTT. It codes for CASSFLQGAGEKLFF.